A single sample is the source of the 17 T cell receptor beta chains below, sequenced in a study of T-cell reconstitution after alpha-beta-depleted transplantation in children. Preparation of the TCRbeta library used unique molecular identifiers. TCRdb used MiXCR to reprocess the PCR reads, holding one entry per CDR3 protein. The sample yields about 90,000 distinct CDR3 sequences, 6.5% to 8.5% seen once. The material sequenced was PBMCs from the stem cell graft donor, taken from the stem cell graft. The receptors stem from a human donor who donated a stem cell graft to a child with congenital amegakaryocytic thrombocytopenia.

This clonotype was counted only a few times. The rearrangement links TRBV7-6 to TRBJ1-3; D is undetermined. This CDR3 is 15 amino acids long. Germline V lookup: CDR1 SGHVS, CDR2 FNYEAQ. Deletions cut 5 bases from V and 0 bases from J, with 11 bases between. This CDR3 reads CASSRSQFSGNTIYF. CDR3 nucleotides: TGTGCCAGCAGCCGGTCGCAGTTCTCTGGAAACACCATATATTTT.

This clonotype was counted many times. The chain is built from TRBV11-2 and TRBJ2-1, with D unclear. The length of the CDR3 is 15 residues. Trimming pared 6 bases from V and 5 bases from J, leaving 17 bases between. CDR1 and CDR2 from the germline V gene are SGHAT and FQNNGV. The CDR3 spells CASRLLKRNNNEQFF. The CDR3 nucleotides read TGTGCCAGCAGACTGTTAAAACGGAATAACAATGAGCAGTTCTTC.

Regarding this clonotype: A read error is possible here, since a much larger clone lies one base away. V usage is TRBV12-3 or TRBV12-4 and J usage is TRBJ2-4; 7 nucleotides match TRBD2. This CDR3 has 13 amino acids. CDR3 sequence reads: CPSSLWGGNIQYF. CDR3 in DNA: TGTCCCAGCAGCTTATGGGGGGGAAACATTCAGTACTTC.

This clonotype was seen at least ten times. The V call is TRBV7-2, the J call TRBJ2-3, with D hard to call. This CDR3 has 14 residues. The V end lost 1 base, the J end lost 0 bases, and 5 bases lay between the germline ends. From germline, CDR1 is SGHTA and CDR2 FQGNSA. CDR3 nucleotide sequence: TGTGCCAGCAGCTTAGGTAGAAGCACAGATACGCAGTATTTT. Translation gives CASSLGRSTDTQYF.

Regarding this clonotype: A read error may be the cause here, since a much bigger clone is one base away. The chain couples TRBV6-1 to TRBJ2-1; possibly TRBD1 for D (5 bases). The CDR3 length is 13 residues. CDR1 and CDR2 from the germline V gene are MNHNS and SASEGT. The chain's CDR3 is CASSQGPPDERFF. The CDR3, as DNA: TGTGCCAGCAGTCAGGGCCCTCCGGATGAGCGGTTCTTC.

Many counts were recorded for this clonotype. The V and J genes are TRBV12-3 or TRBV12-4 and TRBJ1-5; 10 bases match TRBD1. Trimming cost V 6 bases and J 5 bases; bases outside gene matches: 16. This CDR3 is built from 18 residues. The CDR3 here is CASSPTGGAEFLDQPQHF. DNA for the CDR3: TGTGCCAGCAGCCCGACAGGGGGCGCGGAGTTCTTAGATCAGCCCCAGCATTTT.

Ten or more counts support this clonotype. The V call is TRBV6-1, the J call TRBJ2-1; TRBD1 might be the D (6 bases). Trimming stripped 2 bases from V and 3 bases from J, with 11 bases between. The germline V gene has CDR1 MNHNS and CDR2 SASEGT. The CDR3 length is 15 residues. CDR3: CASSEQGMIYNEQFF. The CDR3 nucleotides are TGTGCCAGCAGTGAACAGGGGATGATCTACAATGAGCAGTTCTTC.

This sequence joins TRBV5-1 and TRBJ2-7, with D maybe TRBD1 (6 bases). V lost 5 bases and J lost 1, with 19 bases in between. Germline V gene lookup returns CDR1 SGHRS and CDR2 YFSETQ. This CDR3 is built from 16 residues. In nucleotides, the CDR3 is TGCGCCAGCAGGGACAGACCCGGGTCCCTTTCCTACGAGCAGTACTTC. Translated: CASRDRPGSLSYEQYF.

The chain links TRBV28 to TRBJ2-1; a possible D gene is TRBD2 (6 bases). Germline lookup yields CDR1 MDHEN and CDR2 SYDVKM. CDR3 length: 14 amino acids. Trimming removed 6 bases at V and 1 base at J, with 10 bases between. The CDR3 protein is CASRRGASYNEQFF. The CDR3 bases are TGTGCCAGCAGACGCGGGGCTTCCTACAATGAGCAGTTCTTC. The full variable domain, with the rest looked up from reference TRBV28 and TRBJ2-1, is DVKVTQSSRYLVKRTGEKVFLECVQDMDHENMFWYRQDPGLGLRLIYFSYDVKMKEKGDIPEGYSVSREKKERFSLILESASTNQTSMYLCASRRGASYNEQFFGPGTRLTVL.

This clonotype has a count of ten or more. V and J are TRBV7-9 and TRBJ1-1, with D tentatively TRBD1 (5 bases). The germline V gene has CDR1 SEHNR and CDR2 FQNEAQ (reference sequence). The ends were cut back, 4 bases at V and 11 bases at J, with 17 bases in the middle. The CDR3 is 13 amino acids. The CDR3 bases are TGTGCCAGCAGCTCGTTATATCGGAGGGACGCTTTCTTT. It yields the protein CASSSLYRRDAFF.

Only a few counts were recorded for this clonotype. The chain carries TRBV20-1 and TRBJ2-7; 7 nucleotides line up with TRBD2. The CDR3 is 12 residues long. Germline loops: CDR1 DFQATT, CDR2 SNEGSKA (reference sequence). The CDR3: CSAGGNGYEQYF. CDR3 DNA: TGCAGCGCCGGGGGGAACGGCTACGAGCAGTACTTC.

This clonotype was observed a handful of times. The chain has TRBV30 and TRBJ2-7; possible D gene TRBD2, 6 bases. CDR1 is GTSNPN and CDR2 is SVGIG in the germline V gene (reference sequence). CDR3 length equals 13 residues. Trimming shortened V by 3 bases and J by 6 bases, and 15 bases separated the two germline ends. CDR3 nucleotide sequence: TGTGCCTGGAGCGGAGGGGTCCGCGGCGAGCAGTACTTC. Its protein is CAWSGGVRGEQYF. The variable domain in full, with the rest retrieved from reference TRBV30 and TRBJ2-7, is SQTIHQWPATLVQPVGSPLSLECTVEGTSNPNLYWYRQAAGRGLQLLFYSVGIGQISSEVPQNLSASRPQDRQFILSSKKLLLSDSGFYLCAWSGGVRGEQYFGPGTRLTVT.

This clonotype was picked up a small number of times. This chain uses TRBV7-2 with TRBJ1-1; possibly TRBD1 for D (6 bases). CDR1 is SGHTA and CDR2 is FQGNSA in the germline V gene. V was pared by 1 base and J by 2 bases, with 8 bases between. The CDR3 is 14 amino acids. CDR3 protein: CASSLVGGNTEAFF. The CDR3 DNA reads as TGTGCCAGCAGCTTAGTGGGGGGCAACACTGAAGCTTTCTTT.

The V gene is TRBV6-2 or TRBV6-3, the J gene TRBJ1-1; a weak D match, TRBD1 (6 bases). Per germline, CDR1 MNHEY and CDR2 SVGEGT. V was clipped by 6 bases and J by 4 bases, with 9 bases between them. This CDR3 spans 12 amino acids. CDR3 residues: CASRDRPTEAFF. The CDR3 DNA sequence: TGTGCCAGCAGGGACAGACCCACTGAAGCTTTCTTT.

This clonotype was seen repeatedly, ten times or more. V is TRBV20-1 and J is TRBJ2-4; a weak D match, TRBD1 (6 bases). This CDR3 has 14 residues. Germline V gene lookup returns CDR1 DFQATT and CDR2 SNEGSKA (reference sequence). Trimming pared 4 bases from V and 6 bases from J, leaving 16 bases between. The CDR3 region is CSAKSLEGVNIQYF. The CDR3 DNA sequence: TGCAGTGCTAAAAGTCTTGAGGGGGTAAACATTCAGTACTTC.

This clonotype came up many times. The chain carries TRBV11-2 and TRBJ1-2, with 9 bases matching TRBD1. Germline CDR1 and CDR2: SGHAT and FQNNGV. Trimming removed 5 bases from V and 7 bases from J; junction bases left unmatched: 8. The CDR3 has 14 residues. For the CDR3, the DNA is TGTGCCAGCAGCCCTATCGGACAGGGGCTTGGCTACACCTTC. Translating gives CASSPIGQGLGYTF.

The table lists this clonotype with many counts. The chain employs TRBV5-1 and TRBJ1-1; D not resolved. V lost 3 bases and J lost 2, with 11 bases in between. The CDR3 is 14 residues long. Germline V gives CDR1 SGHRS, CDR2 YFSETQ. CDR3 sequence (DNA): TGCGCCAGCAGCTCCCAGGATACAAACACTGAAGCTTTCTTT. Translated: CASSSQDTNTEAFF. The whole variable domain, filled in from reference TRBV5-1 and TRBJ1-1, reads KAGVTQTPRYLIKTRGQQVTLSCSPISGHRSVSWYQQTPGQGLQFLFEYFSETQRNKGNFPGRFSGRQFSNSRSEMNVSTLELGDSALYLCASSSQDTNTEAFFGQGTRLTVV.